This TCR beta chain was documented in a study of cytotoxic CD8 clonotypes in ibrutinib-treated CLL. Target depth was 1 in 200,000 to 1 in 1 million T cells, about 10x per clonotype. This table comes from immunoSEQ multiplex PCR, and its TCRdb copy is limited to in-frame clones, with some not included. Of under 50,000 clones listed, 68% are singletons. This clonotype was obtained from a human donor with chronic lymphocytic leukemia. The material was PBMCs, obtained at disease progression, from a patient treated with ibrutinib.

The CDR3 region has the DNA TGTGCCAGCAGTCGACAGTTTACCCAAGAGACCCAGTACTTC. This gives the protein CASSRQFTQETQYF. This rearrangement joins TRBV6-5 to TRBJ2-5; possible D gene TRBD1, 5 bases. V lost 5 bases and J lost 1, with 11 bases in between. Germline V gene sequence: CDR1 MNHEY, CDR2 SVGAGI. The CDR3 runs 14 residues.